This T cell receptor beta chain was documented in a study of T cell responses to AZD1222 COVID-19 vaccine. Study-level findings and limits: There were vaccine-associated CD4 TCRs across spike, dominant at 160-218 and 743-854. With two AZD1222 doses given, Spike-specific TCR breadth and depth both rose. Clonal diversity was possibly underestimated, and white British individuals and females predominated among donors.

With respect to this clone: What it binds is not known.

The CDR3 sequence is 10 residues long. Germline-derived CDR1 and CDR2 are SQVTM and ANQGSEA. Trimming pared 6 bases from V and 8 bases from J, leaving 10 bases between. Sequenced by immunoSEQ multiplex PCR; TCRdb stores in-frame clones only, minus some. The sample has 150,000 to 200,000 clones, about 89% seen once; the top ten hold less than 1.5%. The TCR was taken from an adult who received the AZD1222 COVID-19 vaccine. This rearrangement joins TRBV29-1 to TRBJ1-1; D gene unclear. Sequenced here: peripheral blood, sampled 28 days after the second AZD1222 dose. The CDR3 protein is CSVGRREAFF. The CDR3 DNA follows: TGCAGCGTCGGCAGGAGAGAAGCTTTCTTT.